The clone carrying this TCR beta chain was detected only once. Its antigen is undetermined. The CDR3 covers 11 residues. Germline-derived CDR1 and CDR2 are SNHLY and FYNNEI. V gave up 4 bases and J gave up 6 bases, with 7 bases separating them. Sequenced by immunoSEQ multiplex PCR; TCRdb stores in-frame clones only, minus some. The sample contains approximately 350,000 clones, 60% to 80% of which appear only once. This specimen belongs to a study of cytotoxic CD8 clonotypes in ibrutinib-treated CLL. Study-wide results and caveats: Contraction or stability on treatment characterized the public clonotypes, which were uncommon.

The specimen comprised PBMCs, sampled after 36 months of ibrutinib treatment. The receptor comes from a human donor with chronic lymphocytic leukemia. The chain couples TRBV2 to TRBJ2-7, with D uncertain. The DNA of the CDR3 is TGTGCCAGCAGTGTCACAAGCGAGCAGTACTTC. Protein: CASSVTSEQYF.